This paragraph reports one T cell receptor (beta chain). The record originates from a study of shared clonotypes between healthy human individuals. Turning to the study itself: Sampling drew on donors who were a couple of women and a few men aged 18 to 49.

The ends lost 1 base at V and 0 bases at J; junction bases unmatched: 3. CDR3 length: 15 amino acids. Germline assignment: CDR1 SGHRS and CDR2 YFSETQ. Over several immunoSEQ plates, each subset's genomic DNA was distributed in even portions. The authors loaded 200 ng DNA, about 30,000 T cell genomes, into sorted-subset replicate PCRs. Clones were read by immunoSEQ multiplex PCR, and TCRdb kept only the in-frame ones, dropping some. The sample contains under 600,000 clones, roughly 97% of which appear only once. This receptor was identified in a woman in her 30s in good health. The J gene is TRBJ1-2, the V gene TRBV5-1; 7 positions match TRBD1. Source material: naive CD4+ T cells sorted from blood. This sample's subset: CD45RA+ positively selected. CDR3 sequence reads: CASSLLGTANYGYTF. The CDR3 DNA sequence: TGCGCCAGCAGCTTGTTGGGGACAGCTAACTATGGCTACACCTTC.